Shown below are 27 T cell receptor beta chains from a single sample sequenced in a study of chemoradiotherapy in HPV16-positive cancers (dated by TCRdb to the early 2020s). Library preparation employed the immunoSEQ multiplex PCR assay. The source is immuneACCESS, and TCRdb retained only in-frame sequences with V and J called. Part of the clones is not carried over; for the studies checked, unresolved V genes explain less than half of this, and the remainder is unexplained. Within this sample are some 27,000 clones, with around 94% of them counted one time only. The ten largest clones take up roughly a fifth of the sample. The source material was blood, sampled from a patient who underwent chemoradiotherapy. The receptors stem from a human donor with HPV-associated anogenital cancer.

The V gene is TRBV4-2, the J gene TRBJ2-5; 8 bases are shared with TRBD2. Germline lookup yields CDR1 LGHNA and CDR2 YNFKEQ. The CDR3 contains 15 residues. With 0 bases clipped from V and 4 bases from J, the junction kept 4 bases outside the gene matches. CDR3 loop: CASSQESGSGETQYF. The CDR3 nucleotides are TGTGCCAGCAGCCAAGAGAGCGGGAGCGGAGAGACCCAGTACTTC.

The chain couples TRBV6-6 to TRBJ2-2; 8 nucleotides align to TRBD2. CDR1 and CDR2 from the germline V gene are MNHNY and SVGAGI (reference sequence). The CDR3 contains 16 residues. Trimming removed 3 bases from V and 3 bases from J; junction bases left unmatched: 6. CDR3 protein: CASSYSRTSHTGELFF. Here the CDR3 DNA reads TGTGCCAGCAGTTATTCCCGGACTAGCCACACCGGGGAGCTGTTTTTT.

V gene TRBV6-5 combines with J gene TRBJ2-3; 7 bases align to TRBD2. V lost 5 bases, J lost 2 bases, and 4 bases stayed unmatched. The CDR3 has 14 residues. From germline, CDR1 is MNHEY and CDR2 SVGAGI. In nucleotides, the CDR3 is TGTGCCAGCAGTCCGGGAGGAAACACAGATACGCAGTATTTT. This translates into CASSPGGNTDTQYF.

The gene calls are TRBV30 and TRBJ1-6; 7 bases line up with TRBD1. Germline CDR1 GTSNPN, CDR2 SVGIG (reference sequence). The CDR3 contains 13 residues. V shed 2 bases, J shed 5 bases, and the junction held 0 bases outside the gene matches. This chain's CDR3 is CAWSTGDNSPLHF. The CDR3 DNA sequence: TGTGCCTGGAGTACAGGGGATAATTCACCCCTCCACTTT.

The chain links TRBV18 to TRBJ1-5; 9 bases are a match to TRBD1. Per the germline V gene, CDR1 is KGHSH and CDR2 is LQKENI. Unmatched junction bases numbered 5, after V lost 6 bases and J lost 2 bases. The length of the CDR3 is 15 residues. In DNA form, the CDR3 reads TGTGCCAGCTCGGCACAGGGGGCCGGCAATCAGCCCCAGCATTTT. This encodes CASSAQGAGNQPQHF.

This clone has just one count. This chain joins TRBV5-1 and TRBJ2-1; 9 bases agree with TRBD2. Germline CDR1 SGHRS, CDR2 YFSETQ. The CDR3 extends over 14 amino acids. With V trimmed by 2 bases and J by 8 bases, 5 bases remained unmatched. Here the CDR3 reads CASSLLAGEDEQFF. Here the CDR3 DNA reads TGCGCCAGCAGCTTATTAGCGGGAGAGGATGAGCAGTTCTTC.

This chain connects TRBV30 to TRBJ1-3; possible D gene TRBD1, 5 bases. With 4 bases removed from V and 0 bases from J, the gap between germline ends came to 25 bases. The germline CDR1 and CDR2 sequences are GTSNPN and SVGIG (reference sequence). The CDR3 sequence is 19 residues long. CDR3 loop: CAWTSGTMRVAYSGNTIYF. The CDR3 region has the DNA TGTGCCTGGACCTCCGGGACCATGAGGGTTGCTTACTCTGGAAACACCATATATTTT.

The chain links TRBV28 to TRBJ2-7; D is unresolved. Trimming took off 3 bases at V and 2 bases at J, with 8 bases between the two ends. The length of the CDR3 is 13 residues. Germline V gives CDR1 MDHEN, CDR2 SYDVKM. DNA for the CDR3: TGTGCCAGCAGTTTGTCAGGCCCCTACGAGCAGTACTTC. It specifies CASSLSGPYEQYF.

The CDR3: CASSLVIRGLQETQYF. The CDR3 nucleotides read TGTGCCAGCAGCTTAGTAATCAGGGGATTGCAAGAGACCCAGTACTTC. The rearrangement uses TRBV11-2 and TRBJ2-5, with D possibly matching TRBD1 (6 bases). The germline V and J ends were trimmed by 1 base and 2 bases, with 14 bases remaining between them. Germline V CDR1 and CDR2: SGHAT, FQNNGV. The CDR3 sequence is 16 residues long.

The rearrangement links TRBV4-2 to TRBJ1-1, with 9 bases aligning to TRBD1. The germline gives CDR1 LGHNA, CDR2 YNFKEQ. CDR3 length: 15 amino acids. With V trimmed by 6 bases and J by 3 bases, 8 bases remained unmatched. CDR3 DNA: TGTGCCAGCAGGCACAGTGACAGGGGGGACACTGAAGCTTTCTTT. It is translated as CASRHSDRGDTEAFF.

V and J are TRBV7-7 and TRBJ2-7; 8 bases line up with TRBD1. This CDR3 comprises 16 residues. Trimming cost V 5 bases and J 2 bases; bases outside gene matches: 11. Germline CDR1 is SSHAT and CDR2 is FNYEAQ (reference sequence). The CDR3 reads CASSANRGEDPYEQYF. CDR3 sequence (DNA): TGTGCCAGCAGCGCAAACAGGGGGGAGGATCCCTACGAGCAGTACTTC.

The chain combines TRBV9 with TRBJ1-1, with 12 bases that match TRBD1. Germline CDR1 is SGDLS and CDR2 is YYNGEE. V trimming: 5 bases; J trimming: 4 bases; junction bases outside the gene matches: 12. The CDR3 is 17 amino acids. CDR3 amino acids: CASRASGTGGASTEAFF. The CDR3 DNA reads TGTGCCAGCAGGGCCTCCGGGACAGGGGGCGCGAGCACTGAAGCTTTCTTT.

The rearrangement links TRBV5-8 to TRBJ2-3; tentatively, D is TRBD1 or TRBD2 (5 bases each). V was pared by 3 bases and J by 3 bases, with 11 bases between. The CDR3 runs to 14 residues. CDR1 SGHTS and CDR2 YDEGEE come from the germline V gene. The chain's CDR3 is CASSSWDRTDTQYF. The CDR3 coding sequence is TGTGCCAGCAGCTCTTGGGACCGAACAGATACGCAGTATTTT.

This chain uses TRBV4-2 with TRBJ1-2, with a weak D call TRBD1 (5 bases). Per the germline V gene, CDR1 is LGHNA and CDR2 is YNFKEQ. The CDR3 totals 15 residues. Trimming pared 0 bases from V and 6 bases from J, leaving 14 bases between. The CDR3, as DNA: TGTGCCAGCAGCCAAGAACTGACAGCCTATCATGGCTACACCTTC. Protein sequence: CASSQELTAYHGYTF.

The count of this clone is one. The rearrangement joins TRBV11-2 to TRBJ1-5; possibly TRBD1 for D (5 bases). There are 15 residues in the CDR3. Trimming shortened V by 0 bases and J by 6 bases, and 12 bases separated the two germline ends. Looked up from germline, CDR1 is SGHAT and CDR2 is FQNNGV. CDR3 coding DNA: TGTGCCAGCAGCTTAGATATGGGGGGTGGTCAGCCCCAGCATTTT. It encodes CASSLDMGGGQPQHF.

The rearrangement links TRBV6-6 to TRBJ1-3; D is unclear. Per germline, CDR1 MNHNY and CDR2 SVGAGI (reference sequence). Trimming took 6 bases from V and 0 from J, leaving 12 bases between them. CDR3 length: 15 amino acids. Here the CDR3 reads CASRPIRSSGNTIYF. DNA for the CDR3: TGTGCCAGCAGACCCATCCGAAGCTCTGGAAACACCATATATTTT.

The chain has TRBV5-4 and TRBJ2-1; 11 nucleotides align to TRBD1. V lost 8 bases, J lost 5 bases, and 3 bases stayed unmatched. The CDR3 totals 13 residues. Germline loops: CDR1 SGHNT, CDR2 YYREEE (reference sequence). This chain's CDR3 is CASTGQGDNEQFF. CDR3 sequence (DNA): TGTGCCAGTACGGGACAGGGGGACAATGAGCAGTTCTTC.

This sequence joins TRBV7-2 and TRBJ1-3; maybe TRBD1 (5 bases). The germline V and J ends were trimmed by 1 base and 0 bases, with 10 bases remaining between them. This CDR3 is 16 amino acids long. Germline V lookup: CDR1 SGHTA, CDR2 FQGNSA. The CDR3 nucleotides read TGTGCCAGCAGCTTAGGGGGGACGACCTCTGGAAACACCATATATTTT. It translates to CASSLGGTTSGNTIYF. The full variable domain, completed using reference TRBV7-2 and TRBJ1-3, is GAGVSQSPSNKVTEKGKDVELRCDPISGHTALYWYRQSLGQGLEFLIYFQGNSAPDKSGLPSDRFSAERTGGSVSTLTIQRTQQEDSAVYLCASSLGGTTSGNTIYFGEGSWLTVV.

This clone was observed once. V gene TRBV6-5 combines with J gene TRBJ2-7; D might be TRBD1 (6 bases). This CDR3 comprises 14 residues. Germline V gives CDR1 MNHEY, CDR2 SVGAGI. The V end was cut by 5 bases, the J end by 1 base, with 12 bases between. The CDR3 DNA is TGTGCCAGCAGTAGGGGGACACCTTCCTACGAGCAGTACTTC. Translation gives CASSRGTPSYEQYF.

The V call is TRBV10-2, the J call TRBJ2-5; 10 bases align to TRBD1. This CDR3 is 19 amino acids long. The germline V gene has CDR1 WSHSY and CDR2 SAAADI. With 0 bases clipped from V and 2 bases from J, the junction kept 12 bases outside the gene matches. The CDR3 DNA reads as TGCGCCAGCAGTGAGTCATCGACAGGGGGCAAGGGTAGGCAAGAGACCCAGTACTTC. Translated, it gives CASSESSTGGKGRQETQYF.

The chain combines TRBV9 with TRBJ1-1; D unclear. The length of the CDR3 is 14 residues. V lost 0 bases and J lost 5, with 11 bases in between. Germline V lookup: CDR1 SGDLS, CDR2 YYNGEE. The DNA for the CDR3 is TGTGCCAGCAGCGTAGGTTGGGTTGGGACTGAAGCTTTCTTT. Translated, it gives CASSVGWVGTEAFF.

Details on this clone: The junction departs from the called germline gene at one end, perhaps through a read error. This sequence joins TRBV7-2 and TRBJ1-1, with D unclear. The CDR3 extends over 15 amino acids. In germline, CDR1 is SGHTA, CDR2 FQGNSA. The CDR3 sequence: CASSQDSGGYTEAFF. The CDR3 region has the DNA TGCGCCAGCAGCCAAGACTCAGGAGGATACACTGAAGCTTTCTTT.

CDR3 protein: CASSLGQGLNTEAFF. The CDR3 DNA sequence: TGTGCCAGCAGCTTAGGACAGGGGTTGAACACTGAAGCTTTCTTT. The chain uses TRBV13 and TRBJ1-1; 7 bases map to TRBD1. From germline, CDR1 is PRHDT and CDR2 FYEKMQ (reference sequence). The trim removed 0 bases at V and 0 bases at J, leaving 1 base unmatched. This CDR3 contains 15 residues.

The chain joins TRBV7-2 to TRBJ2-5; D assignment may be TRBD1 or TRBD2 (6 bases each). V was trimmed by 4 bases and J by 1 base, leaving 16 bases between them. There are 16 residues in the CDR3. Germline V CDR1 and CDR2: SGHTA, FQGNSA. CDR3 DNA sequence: TGTGCCAGCAGCTCAGGGGACTCCCCGGGCCAAGAGACCCAGTACTTC. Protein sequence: CASSSGDSPGQETQYF.

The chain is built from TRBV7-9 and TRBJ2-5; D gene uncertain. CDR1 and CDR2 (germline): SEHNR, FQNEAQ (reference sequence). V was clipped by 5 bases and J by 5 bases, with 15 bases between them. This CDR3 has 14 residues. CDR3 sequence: CASSHHSAEETQYF. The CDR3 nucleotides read TGTGCCAGCAGCCATCACAGCGCGGAGGAGACCCAGTACTTC.

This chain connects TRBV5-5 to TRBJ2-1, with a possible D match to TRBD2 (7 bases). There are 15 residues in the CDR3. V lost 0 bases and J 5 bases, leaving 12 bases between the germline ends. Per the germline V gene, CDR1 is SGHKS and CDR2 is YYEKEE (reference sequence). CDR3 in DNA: TGTGCCAGCAGCTTGGAGGGGGGGCCTCACAATGAGCAGTTCTTC. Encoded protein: CASSLEGGPHNEQFF.

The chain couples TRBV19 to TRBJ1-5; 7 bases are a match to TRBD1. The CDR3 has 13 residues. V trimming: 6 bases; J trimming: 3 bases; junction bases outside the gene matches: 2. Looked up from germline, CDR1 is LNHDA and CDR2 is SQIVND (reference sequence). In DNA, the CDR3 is TGTGCCAGTAGACAGGGGCTCAATCAGCCCCAGCATTTT. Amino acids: CASRQGLNQPQHF.